This T cell receptor beta chain was identified during a study of circulating CD8 cells and anti-PD-1 response in melanoma. Background on the study: Responders had complete or partial responses; non-responders had stable or progressive disease.

Live CD3+CD8+TCRalphabeta+ cells were sorted into four subsets by PD-1 and/or TIGIT. Broader study findings: TIGIT repertoires were least diverse, DNEG repertoires most diverse. The cohort mixed treatment-naive and previously treated patients. Generally, no replicate experiments were performed.

Each library started from around 14 ng of total RNA using the QIAseq Immune Repertoire TCR panel. TCRdb re-analysed the reads in MiXCR, keeping a single row per CDR3 protein. The table records 400 or so distinct CDR3 sequences, 5.7% of them present only once. This clonotype rates as large. Its specificity is unknown. The receptor comes from a human donor with melanoma. Sequences were derived from CD8+ T cells from PBMCs, sampled at baseline or after one month of anti-PD-1 therapy (not recorded which).

The CDR3 protein is CASSGYGGALTGELFF. CDR3 nucleotides: TGTGCCAGCAGCGGATACGGGGGGGCCCTAACCGGGGAGCTGTTTTTT. J is TRBJ2-2 and V is TRBV9, with 8 bases identical to TRBD2. The CDR3 sequence is 16 residues long. Per germline, CDR1 SGDLS and CDR2 YYNGEE. The V and J ends lost 3 bases and 5 bases, in that order; junction bases with no gene match: 9.